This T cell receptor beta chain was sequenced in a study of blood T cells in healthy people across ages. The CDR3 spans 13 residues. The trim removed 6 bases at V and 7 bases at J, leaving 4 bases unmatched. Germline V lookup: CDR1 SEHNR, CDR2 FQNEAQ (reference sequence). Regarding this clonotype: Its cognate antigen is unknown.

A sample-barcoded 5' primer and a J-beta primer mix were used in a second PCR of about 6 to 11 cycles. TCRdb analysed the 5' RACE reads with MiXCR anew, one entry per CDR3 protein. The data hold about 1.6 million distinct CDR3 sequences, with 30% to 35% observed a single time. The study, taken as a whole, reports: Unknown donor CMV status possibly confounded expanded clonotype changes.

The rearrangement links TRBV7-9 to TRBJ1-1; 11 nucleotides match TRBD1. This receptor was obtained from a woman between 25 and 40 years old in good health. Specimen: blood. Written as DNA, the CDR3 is TGTGCCAGCAGGGGACAGGGGGGATATGAAGCTTTCTTT. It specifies CASRGQGGYEAFF.